The entry below gives a single T cell receptor beta chain sequence along with its context. No antigen is known for it. Trimming stripped 7 bases from V and 1 base from J, with 11 bases between. The germline V gene encodes CDR1 SEHNR and CDR2 FQNEAQ (reference sequence). The CDR3 runs 14 residues. The sample belongs to a study of T cells in Graves' hyperthyroidism and ophthalmopathy. Study conclusions and caveats: Blood held most thyroid clonotypes expanded above 0.001 frequency.

RNA transcripts yielded amplified TCR beta CDR3 regions. The TCR CDR3 first-round RT-PCR relied on the HTBI primer set. TCRdb itself ran the multiplex PCR reads through MiXCR, one entry per CDR3 protein. The table includes hundreds of thousands of distinct CDR3 sequences, 12% to 15% detected once. The sequence was collected from a woman aged 18-29 years with Graves' hyperthyroidism. This chain uses TRBV7-9 with TRBJ2-1; D unclear. Sequencing input: blood. The CDR3 protein is CASTTFISYNEQFF. CDR3 DNA sequence: TGTGCCAGCACTACGTTCATTTCCTACAATGAGCAGTTCTTC.